This T cell receptor beta chain was documented in a study of blood T cell repertoires in COVID-19. Looking at the study overall: The samples span acute and convalescent COVID-19 from the United States, Italy and Spain. PBMCs, B-cell-depleted T cells, or T cells were the source of the cDNA or gDNA that made up the material.

Between the trimmed V and J ends, which lost 4 bases and 7 bases, there was a span of 29 bases. Germline values: CDR1 LNHDA, CDR2 SQIVND (reference sequence). The CDR3 has 19 residues. The authors' processing: Estimation of nucleated cell counts was performed using reference gene primer amplification. Clones were read by immunoSEQ multiplex PCR, and TCRdb kept only the in-frame ones, dropping some. Clonal size and the V and J genes are those of that table, whereas D and trimming came from the DNA. The profile covers 470,000 or so clones, with 70% to 90% appearing a single time and under 4% taken by the ten largest.

The gene calls are TRBV19 and TRBJ2-4, with a weak D call TRBD2 (7 bases). The sequenced sample was peripheral blood. This clonotype was obtained from a human donor in a cohort sampled during active COVID-19. CDR3 coding DNA: TGTGCCAGTAGTACGGGTGCGGGGGCCCCTCTTAGCCATGATAACATTCAGTACTTC. As protein: CASSTGAGAPLSHDNIQYF.